Below, 25 T cell receptor beta chains from the same sample are listed, as sequenced in a study of T-cell memory formation after mild COVID-19. TCRdb re-called the 5' RACE reads through MiXCR, storing one row per CDR3 protein. The sample includes 500,000 to 650,000 distinct CDR3 sequences, about 22% of them seen just once. Material for sequencing was PBMCs or a T cell subset sorted from them (not recorded which). Receptors originate from an adult woman who had mild COVID-19 (a few samples of this study predate the infection). Cell type and time point are not known.

This clonotype was seen at least ten times. The chain has TRBV7-8 and TRBJ2-1, with 8 nucleotides matching TRBD2. CDR1 is SGHVS and CDR2 is FQNEAQ in the germline V gene. The CDR3 runs 18 residues. The trim removed 3 bases at V and 6 bases at J, leaving 16 bases unmatched. The CDR3: CASSLDELAVEDFNEQFF. CDR3 DNA: TGTGCCAGCAGCTTGGACGAACTAGCGGTCGAAGATTTCAATGAGCAGTTCTTC.

Only a few counts were recorded for this clonotype. This chain connects TRBV4-3 to TRBJ2-1; possible D gene TRBD1, 6 bases. The CDR3 sequence is 14 residues long. The V end lost 3 bases, the J end lost 13 bases, and 19 bases lay between the germline ends. In germline, CDR1 is LGHNA, CDR2 YSLEER. The CDR3 DNA is TGCGCCAGCAGCCACGTTGGGGCACAGGGAATTCAGTTCTTC. Its protein is CASSHVGAQGIQFF.

This clonotype was detected a few times. V gene TRBV4-1 combines with J gene TRBJ2-7; 8 nucleotides agree with TRBD1. Trimming removed 4 bases from V and 6 bases from J; junction bases left unmatched: 11. CDR1 and CDR2 (germline): MGHRA, YSYEKL. The CDR3 runs 15 residues. CDR3 sequence (DNA): TGCGCCAGCAGCCCTTTCGGGACAGGCGGCTTCGAGCAGTACTTC. Its translation: CASSPFGTGGFEQYF.

This clonotype was counted a few times. The chain carries TRBV4-3 and TRBJ2-7; TRBD1 agrees at 7 bases. Germline CDR1 is LGHNA and CDR2 is YSLEER. The CDR3 length is 15 residues. V shed 0 bases and J 3 bases; nucleotides not matched to a gene: 5. CDR3 nucleotide sequence: TGCGCCAGCAGCCAAGAAGATAACAGGGGCTACGAGCAGTACTTC. Its protein is CASSQEDNRGYEQYF.

This clonotype is judged large. V is TRBV12-3 or TRBV12-4 and J is TRBJ2-5, with D maybe TRBD1 (6 bases). The CDR3 has 17 amino acids. The V and J ends lost 6 bases and 3 bases respectively, with 23 bases between them. This CDR3 is CASSLMGARDGKETQYF. CDR3 in DNA: TGTGCCAGCAGCCTAATGGGGGCCCGGGACGGCAAAGAGACCCAGTACTTC.

This clonotype appeared a few times. This chain joins TRBV12-3 or TRBV12-4 and TRBJ1-2; D not certain. Trimming pared 7 bases from V and 7 bases from J, leaving 19 bases between. There are 14 residues in the CDR3. The CDR3 spells CASTGGIAGFGYTF. For the CDR3, the DNA is TGTGCCAGCACAGGAGGTATAGCCGGCTTTGGCTACACCTTC.

This clonotype was observed a handful of times. The chain recombines TRBV7-2 with TRBJ2-1; D call uncertain. With 3 bases removed from V and 0 bases from J, the gap between germline ends came to 9 bases. This CDR3 is built from 15 residues. CDR1 and CDR2 (germline): SGHTA, FQGNSA. This CDR3 is CASSFGHGSYNEQFF. The CDR3, as DNA: TGTGCCAGCAGCTTTGGGCATGGCTCCTACAATGAGCAGTTCTTC.

This clonotype came up a few times. The chain employs TRBV11-3 and TRBJ1-2; D gene uncertain. This CDR3 region has 17 residues. With 0 bases removed from V and 8 bases from J, the gap between germline ends came to 22 bases. The V gene's germline CDR1 is SGHNT and CDR2 YENEEA. CDR3: CASSLDRGFGRVRGYTF. The CDR3 region has the DNA TGTGCCAGCAGCTTAGATCGTGGCTTCGGAAGGGTACGAGGCTACACCTTC.

The chain employs TRBV15 and TRBJ2-1; no reliable D call. Trimming stripped 5 bases from V and 8 bases from J, with 22 bases between. CDR1 is LNHNV, CDR2 YYDKDF, per germline (reference sequence). This CDR3 has 16 amino acids. CDR3 DNA sequence: TGTGCCACCAGCGGCTGGACCGTCCTTGGTGCGGATGAGCAGTTCTTC. This gives the protein CATSGWTVLGADEQFF.

The table lists this clonotype with a few counts. The V gene is TRBV30, the J gene TRBJ2-1, with 8 bases fitting TRBD2. With 0 bases clipped from V and 2 bases from J, the junction kept 6 bases outside the gene matches. Germline assignment: CDR1 GTSNPN and CDR2 SVGIG (reference sequence). The CDR3 loop spans 16 amino acids. The CDR3 DNA follows: TGTGCCTGGAGTGTCGGGGGGGCTGGGGCCTACAATGAGCAGTTCTTC. This encodes CAWSVGGAGAYNEQFF.

This clonotype occurred a few times. The chain is built from TRBV7-2 and TRBJ2-3; 9 bases are a match to TRBD2. The CDR3 consists of 14 residues. Trimming at V came to 5 bases and at J to 5 bases, leaving 5 bases not matched to a gene. In germline, CDR1 is SGHTA, CDR2 FQGNSA. CDR3 in amino acids: CASSRGGAQDTQYF. CDR3 bases: TGTGCCAGCAGCCGCGGGGGGGCCCAAGATACGCAGTATTTT.

This clonotype was observed a few times. The gene calls are TRBV5-4 and TRBJ2-3, with D possibly called TRBD1 or TRBD2 (5 bases each). V gave up 4 bases and J gave up 2 bases, with 14 bases separating them. The CDR3 is 15 residues long. Looked up from germline, CDR1 is SGHNT and CDR2 is YYREEE (reference sequence). The CDR3 loop reads CASSQPGPATDTQYF. The CDR3 coding sequence is TGTGCCAGCAGCCAGCCGGGACCCGCCACAGATACGCAGTATTTT.

V gene TRBV5-5 combines with J gene TRBJ2-6, with D possibly matching TRBD1 (5 bases). The CDR3 is 15 residues long. Germline V gene data show CDR1 as SGHKS and CDR2 as YYEKEE (reference sequence). The V and J ends lost 3 bases and 2 bases respectively, with 9 bases between them. The CDR3 reads CASSSTGAGANVLTF. The CDR3 DNA reads as TGTGCCAGCAGCTCTACAGGAGCTGGGGCCAACGTCCTGACTTTC.

V is TRBV5-1 and J is TRBJ1-1; a weak D match, TRBD1 (5 bases). Germline CDR1 SGHRS, CDR2 YFSETQ. V was clipped by 0 bases and J by 4 bases, with 13 bases between them. The CDR3 runs to 15 residues. The CDR3 region has the DNA TGCGCCAGCAGCTTGGAATGGGGGGTGGGCACTGAAGCTTTCTTT. As protein: CASSLEWGVGTEAFF.

For the CDR3, the DNA is TGTGCCAGCACCACAGGGCCGAACACTGAAGCTTTCTTT. The encoded protein is CASTTGPNTEAFF. This sequence joins TRBV7-8 and TRBJ1-1, with TRBD1 as a possible D gene (6 bases). V gave up 7 bases and J gave up 1 base, with 10 bases separating them. This CDR3 has 13 amino acids. From germline, CDR1 is SGHVS and CDR2 FQNEAQ.

This rearrangement joins TRBV5-4 to TRBJ2-5; 13 bases match TRBD2. Trimming removed 0 bases from V and 6 bases from J; junction bases left unmatched: 8. Germline V gene lookup returns CDR1 SGHNT and CDR2 YYREEE (reference sequence). This CDR3 has 17 amino acids. The CDR3 reads CASSLAGLAGDPKTQYF. CDR3 nucleotide sequence: TGTGCCAGCAGCTTGGCCGGACTAGCGGGAGACCCCAAGACCCAGTACTTC.

This clonotype was recorded a few times. The rearrangement uses TRBV24-1 and TRBJ1-2; D ambiguous. CDR1 is KGHDR, CDR2 SFDVKD, per germline. Trimming pared 4 bases from V and 8 bases from J, leaving 13 bases between. The CDR3 contains 13 residues. The CDR3 region is CATSDPARSGYTF. In nucleotides, the CDR3 is TGTGCCACCAGTGACCCTGCCAGGAGCGGCTACACCTTC.

CDR3 amino acids: CASSLMEGRTEAFF. CDR3 in DNA: TGTGCCAGCAGTTTAATGGAGGGGCGGACTGAAGCTTTCTTT. The chain has TRBV12-3 or TRBV12-4 and TRBJ1-1; D perhaps matches TRBD1 (5 bases). The CDR3 has 14 residues. Between the trimmed V and J ends, which lost 2 bases and 5 bases, there was a span of 12 bases.

The J gene is TRBJ2-3, the V gene TRBV5-1; 7 nucleotides match TRBD2. Germline V lookup: CDR1 SGHRS, CDR2 YFSETQ. Trimming removed 2 bases from V and 2 bases from J; junction bases left unmatched: 5. CDR3 length: 15 residues. CDR3 sequence reads: CASSLAGKVTDTQYF. DNA for the CDR3: TGCGCCAGCAGCTTAGCGGGGAAAGTCACAGATACGCAGTATTTT.

This clonotype appeared a few times. V and J are TRBV24-1 and TRBJ2-5, with 11 bases fitting TRBD1. V lost 5 bases, J lost 5 bases, and 3 bases stayed unmatched. The CDR3 is 14 residues long. Germline CDR1 is KGHDR and CDR2 is SFDVKD. DNA of the CDR3: TGTGCCACCAGTGTAGGACAGGGGGCGGAGACCCAGTACTTC. Translation: CATSVGQGAETQYF.

The table lists this clonotype with many counts. V is TRBV12-3 or TRBV12-4 and J is TRBJ2-6; 12 bases line up with TRBD1. V was clipped by 4 bases and J by 1 base; unmatched bases: 11. CDR3 length: 20 amino acids. The CDR3: CASSSGTPGQGASGANVLTF. The CDR3 DNA follows: TGTGCCAGCAGTTCGGGTACACCGGGACAGGGGGCTTCTGGGGCCAACGTCCTGACTTTC.

This clonotype was recorded a few times. The rearrangement links TRBV2 to TRBJ1-2; tentatively, D is TRBD1 (5 bases). V dropped 3 bases and J dropped 4 bases, with 9 bases sitting between them. CDR1 is SNHLY and CDR2 is FYNNEI in the germline V gene. The CDR3 length is 13 residues. The CDR3 protein is CASSEGPSYGYTF. CDR3 bases: TGTGCCAGCAGTGAGGGACCGAGCTATGGCTACACCTTC.

The rearrangement links TRBV4-3 to TRBJ2-1, with no clear D. V lost 0 bases and J lost 5, with 8 bases in between. The CDR3 runs 14 residues. The germline V gene has CDR1 LGHNA and CDR2 YSLEER. DNA for the CDR3: TGCGCCAGCAGCCAAGAAAACAGCCACAATGAGCAGTTCTTC. Protein: CASSQENSHNEQFF.

The chain employs TRBV24-1 and TRBJ2-7; 7 bases agree with TRBD1. CDR1 and CDR2 from the germline V gene are KGHDR and SFDVKD. The CDR3 covers 11 residues. With V trimmed by 9 bases and J by 4 bases, 2 bases remained unmatched. The CDR3 nucleotides read TGTGCCACCGGGACAGCGTACGAGCAGTACTTC. This gives the protein CATGTAYEQYF.

There are many counts of this clonotype. CDR3 nucleotides: TGTGCCAGCAGCGTAGGAGGACAGCAAGAGACCCAGTACTTC. Amino acid sequence: CASSVGGQQETQYF. The chain is built from TRBV9 and TRBJ2-5, with D perhaps TRBD1 (6 bases). The V and J ends lost 0 bases and 2 bases respectively, with 8 bases between them. Per the germline V gene, CDR1 is SGDLS and CDR2 is YYNGEE. The CDR3 is made up of 14 amino acids.